Following are 23 T cell receptor beta chains from one sample sequenced in a study of blood T cell repertoires in COVID-19. This table comes from immunoSEQ multiplex PCR, and its TCRdb copy is limited to in-frame clones, with some not included. The table lists 100,000 to 150,000 clones, about 88% of them singletons. The sequenced sample was PBMCs or T cells enriched from blood (not recorded which). Receptor source: a man aged 40-50 years with acute COVID-19.

The chain joins TRBV20-1 to TRBJ2-5; D uncertain. CDR1 and CDR2 from the germline V gene are DFQATT and SNEGSKA (reference sequence). CDR3 length: 11 amino acids. With 6 bases removed from V and 0 bases from J, the gap between germline ends came to 5 bases. The CDR3: CSAMYQETQYF. CDR3 sequence (DNA): TGCAGTGCCATGTACCAAGAGACCCAGTACTTC.

The V gene is TRBV7-9, the J gene TRBJ2-1, with 11 positions matching TRBD2. V shed 5 bases and J 5 bases; nucleotides not matched to a gene: 8. This CDR3 contains 16 residues. Germline CDR1 is SEHNR and CDR2 is FQNEAQ (reference sequence). CDR3 residues: CASSPPGTSGNNEQFF. The CDR3 DNA sequence: TGTGCCAGCAGCCCTCCAGGGACTAGCGGTAACAATGAGCAGTTCTTC.

The chain is built from TRBV19 and TRBJ1-2; 9 bases align to TRBD1. This CDR3 is 16 amino acids long. J was trimmed by 6 bases and V by 3 bases; bases with no gene match: 11. Germline values: CDR1 LNHDA, CDR2 SQIVND (reference sequence). The CDR3 nucleotides are TGTGCCAGTAGTATGAACAAAGGACAGGGGAGAGATGGCTACACCTTC. It specifies CASSMNKGQGRDGYTF.

The chain combines TRBV29-1 with TRBJ2-3, with a possible D match to TRBD2 (6 bases). Germline V gives CDR1 SQVTM, CDR2 ANQGSEA. Trimming took off 4 bases at V and 6 bases at J, with 11 bases between the two ends. CDR3 length: 12 residues. The CDR3 here is CSVAGEVDTQYF. CDR3 in DNA: TGCAGCGTTGCGGGGGAGGTTGATACGCAGTATTTT.

The DNA of the CDR3 is TGTGCCAGCAGCGTAGGTCCAGGACAGGACAGAAACACCATATATTTT. It encodes CASSVGPGQDRNTIYF. V usage is TRBV9 and J usage is TRBJ1-3, with 7 bases matching TRBD1. V was pared by 0 bases and J by 5 bases, with 8 bases of the junction left unmatched. CDR1 is SGDLS and CDR2 is YYNGEE in the germline V gene. CDR3 size: 16 residues.

The V call is TRBV29-1, the J call TRBJ1-2; D perhaps matches TRBD1 (5 bases). This CDR3 comprises 12 residues. CDR1 SQVTM and CDR2 ANQGSEA come from the germline V gene. Between the trimmed V and J ends, which lost 6 bases and 7 bases, there was a span of 15 bases. The CDR3 is CSVGGALGGYTF. As DNA, the CDR3 is TGCAGCGTGGGAGGGGCGCTGGGTGGCTACACCTTC.

The chain uses TRBV5-1 and TRBJ2-1; D possibly corresponds to TRBD2 (6 bases). Looked up from germline, CDR1 is SGHRS and CDR2 is YFSETQ. Trimming left V 4 bases short and J 0 bases short, with 11 bases between. This CDR3 spans 15 amino acids. The CDR3 loop reads CASSSPGLSYNEQFF. The CDR3 region has the DNA TGCGCCAGCAGCAGCCCGGGACTCTCCTACAATGAGCAGTTCTTC.

V is TRBV6-5 and J is TRBJ1-2, with TRBD1 identical over 8 bases. V was clipped by 8 bases and J by 4 bases; unmatched bases: 9. The germline V gene has CDR1 MNHEY and CDR2 SVGAGI. The CDR3 is 14 amino acids. The CDR3 sequence: CASRRGPGGYGYTF. The CDR3 DNA follows: TGTGCCAGCCGCAGGGGGCCGGGGGGCTATGGCTACACCTTC.

The V call is TRBV7-2, the J call TRBJ1-6; D call uncertain. V was pared by 1 base and J by 8 bases, with 6 bases between. Germline V gene sequence: CDR1 SGHTA, CDR2 FQGNSA. The CDR3 is made up of 13 amino acids. The CDR3 spells CASSLVFDSPLHF. The CDR3 DNA reads as TGTGCCAGCAGCTTAGTTTTCGATTCACCCCTCCACTTT.

The CDR3 sequence is CASSVLGRTNRGELFF. CDR3 nucleotides: TGTGCCAGCAGCGTCCTAGGGAGAACTAACCGCGGGGAGCTGTTTTTT. The chain employs TRBV7-3 and TRBJ2-2; D perhaps matches TRBD2 (5 bases). The germline V and J ends were trimmed by 5 bases and 7 bases, with 20 bases remaining between them. The CDR3 is made up of 16 amino acids. In germline, CDR1 is SGHTA, CDR2 FQGTGA.

This chain joins TRBV11-3 and TRBJ1-2; 8 nucleotides match TRBD1. V gave up 4 bases and J gave up 4 bases; unmatched junction bases: 5. This CDR3 region has 14 residues. The germline CDR1 and CDR2 sequences are SGHNT and YENEEA. The CDR3 here is CASSSRDRTYGYTF. The CDR3 DNA is TGTGCCAGCAGCTCCCGGGACAGGACCTATGGCTACACCTTC. Drawing the rest from reference TRBV11-3 and TRBJ1-2, the complete variable domain is EAGVVQSPRYKIIEKKQPVAFWCNPISGHNTLYWYLQNLGQGPELLIRYENEEAVDDSQLPKDRFSAERLKGVDSTLKIQPAELGDSAVYLCASSSRDRTYGYTFGSGTRLTVV.

V and J are TRBV12-5 and TRBJ2-5; TRBD1 matches at 8 bases. The CDR3 contains 13 residues. J was trimmed by 4 bases and V by 6 bases; bases with no gene match: 4. Per the germline V gene, CDR1 is LGHNT and CDR2 is FRNRAP. CDR3 residues: CASGPGGGETQYF. The CDR3, as DNA: TGTGCTAGTGGGCCAGGGGGCGGAGAGACCCAGTACTTC.

The rearrangement joins TRBV12-5 to TRBJ1-5, with D hard to call. The V gene's germline CDR1 is LGHNT and CDR2 FRNRAP. The CDR3 has 14 residues. Trimming took off 1 base at V and 4 bases at J, with 8 bases between the two ends. The CDR3 spells CASGLDGLNQPQHF. The CDR3 coding sequence is TGTGCTAGTGGTTTGGACGGTTTGAATCAGCCCCAGCATTTT.

This clone was counted a few times. The chain recombines TRBV5-1 with TRBJ1-4; D is unresolved. This CDR3 spans 14 amino acids. Looked up from germline, CDR1 is SGHRS and CDR2 is YFSETQ. V was pared by 0 bases and J by 6 bases, with 9 bases between. The CDR3 nucleotides read TGCGCCAGCAGCTTGGCCTTGGGCCATGAAAAACTGTTTTTT. Amino acids: CASSLALGHEKLFF.

This chain connects TRBV11-2 to TRBJ2-7; 7 positions agree with TRBD1. The CDR3 is 17 residues long. CDR1 is SGHAT and CDR2 is FQNNGV in the germline V gene. V trimming: 1 base; J trimming: 2 bases; junction bases outside the gene matches: 11. The CDR3 coding sequence is TGTGCCAGCAGCTTAGCTCAAGGGACAGACAAACCCTACGAGCAGTACTTC. Its protein product is CASSLAQGTDKPYEQYF.

This clone has only a few counts. The chain is built from TRBV7-2 and TRBJ2-3, with 8 bases matching TRBD2. Germline lookup yields CDR1 SGHTA and CDR2 FQGNSA. Unmatched junction bases numbered 9, after V lost 1 base and J lost 9 bases. The CDR3 contains 15 residues. Here the CDR3 DNA reads TGTGCCAGCAGCTTAGTGGGACTAGTAGGAGCAACGCAGTATTTT. It codes for CASSLVGLVGATQYF. The full variable domain, completed using reference TRBV7-2 and TRBJ2-3, is GAGVSQSPSNKVTEKGKDVELRCDPISGHTALYWYRQSLGQGLEFLIYFQGNSAPDKSGLPSDRFSAERTGGSVSTLTIQRTQQEDSAVYLCASSLVGLVGATQYFGPGTRLTVL.

The genes are TRBV4-1 and TRBJ2-5; 11 positions match TRBD2. The CDR3 has 18 amino acids. V lost 0 bases, J lost 7 bases, and 13 bases stayed unmatched. Germline CDR1 MGHRA, CDR2 YSYEKL. CDR3 in amino acids: CASSQEATSGTVKWTQYF. The CDR3 DNA is TGCGCCAGCAGCCAAGAAGCGACTAGCGGGACGGTCAAATGGACCCAGTACTTC.

The count of this clone is one. The J gene is TRBJ2-7, the V gene TRBV29-1; D is possibly TRBD1 (5 bases). Trimming took off 4 bases at V and 5 bases at J, with 18 bases between the two ends. CDR3 length equals 14 residues. CDR1 SQVTM and CDR2 ANQGSEA come from the germline V gene. The DNA for the CDR3 is TGCAGCGTTGGTGGCAGGGCCGCCCGGGACGAGCAGTACTTC. Translation: CSVGGRAARDEQYF.

The rearrangement uses TRBV18 and TRBJ2-5, with D possibly TRBD2 on 5 matching bases. Germline lookup yields CDR1 KGHSH and CDR2 LQKENI. The CDR3 sequence is 12 residues long. The V gene lost 0 bases and the J gene lost 9 bases, with 8 bases spanning the gap. The CDR3 region has the DNA TGTGCCAGCTCACCACCTCTCGGGGCCCAGTACTTC. Translated: CASSPPLGAQYF.

The chain combines TRBV27 with TRBJ1-1; tentatively, D is TRBD1 (6 bases). V lost 5 bases and J lost 4, with 20 bases in between. The CDR3 has 16 residues. Germline values: CDR1 MNHEY, CDR2 SMNVEV (reference sequence). CDR3 region: CASSGGRGVSITEAFF. DNA for the CDR3: TGTGCCAGCAGTGGGGGCCGAGGGGTGAGCATCACTGAAGCTTTCTTT.

This chain uses TRBV27 with TRBJ1-1; D remains unclear. Germline CDR1 and CDR2: MNHEY and SMNVEV (reference sequence). CDR3 size: 14 residues. Trimming pared 3 bases from V and 6 bases from J, leaving 14 bases between. The CDR3 region is CASSFRHFTAEAFF. The CDR3 bases are TGTGCCAGCAGTTTTCGCCATTTTACGGCTGAAGCTTTCTTT.

The gene calls are TRBV5-6 and TRBJ2-1; the match to TRBD2 covers 7 bases. Trimming removed 4 bases from V and 1 base from J; junction bases left unmatched: 2. Germline assignment: CDR1 SGHDT and CDR2 YYEEEE. The CDR3 has 14 residues. CDR3 sequence (DNA): TGTGCCAGCAGCCCGCGGGGGTCCTACAATGAGCAGTTCTTC. It translates to CASSPRGSYNEQFF.

The gene calls are TRBV6-4 and TRBJ2-1; 9 nucleotides line up with TRBD2. CDR1 MRHNA and CDR2 SNTAGT come from the germline V gene. V was clipped by 8 bases and J by 8 bases; unmatched bases: 10. The CDR3 covers 14 residues. The CDR3 loop is CASSPSGIKDEQFF. The CDR3, as DNA: TGTGCCAGCTCCCCTAGCGGGATTAAAGATGAGCAGTTCTTC.